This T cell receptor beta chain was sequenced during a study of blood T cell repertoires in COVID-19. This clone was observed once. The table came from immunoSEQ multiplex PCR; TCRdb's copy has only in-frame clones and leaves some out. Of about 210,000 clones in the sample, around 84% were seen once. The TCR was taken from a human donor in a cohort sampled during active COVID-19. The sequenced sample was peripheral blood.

This chain's CDR3 is CASSLGQNNEQFF. CDR3 bases: TGTGCCAGCAGCTTAGGGCAAAACAATGAGCAGTTCTTC. J is TRBJ2-1 and V is TRBV7-3, with unresolved D. CDR1 is SGHTA and CDR2 is FQGTGA in the germline V gene. The V end lost 2 bases, the J end lost 5 bases, and 7 bases lay between the germline ends. The CDR3 has 13 residues.